The entry that follows covers one TCR beta chain sequence. This clone was seen only once. Its target antigen remains unknown. Nothing much larger sits one base from this clone, and base qualities are not available. From its cysteine to its phenylalanine, the CDR3 spans 15 amino acids. CDR3 DNA only is kept here, 45 bases in frame from base 1. V is shortened by 0 bases, J by 4 bases, and the region joining them spans 9 bases. The germline V gene specifies LGHNA as CDR1 and YSLEER as CDR2. TCRbeta CDR3 regions were amplified from genomic DNA by means of the immunoSEQ Assay, a bias-controlled multiplex PCR. The authors' pipeline ran thus. The number of nucleated cells in each sample was estimated from the amplification of reference gene primers within the assay. To quantify the absolute abundance of each unique TCRbeta CDR3 rearrangement, sequence reads were collapsed and filtered. For each sample, productive Simpson clonality was calculated as the square root of Simpson's diversity index over productive rearrangements. Drawn from immuneACCESS, this table holds only the in-frame rearrangements with V and J called that TCRdb kept. Clones are partly lost; checked studies trace under half to an unresolved V gene and leave the rest unexplained. Clone size and the V and J calls come from that table; the DNA yielded D and trimming. The sample table records about 200,000 clones; 70% to 90% of these occur just once. The ten most abundant clones make up almost 5% of the sample.

Collaborating institutions collected whole blood in K2EDTA tubes following their own protocols. For TCRbeta analysis, collaborators shipped samples as frozen whole blood, isolated PBMCs, or DNA extracted from either of those sample types. The entry originates in a study of blood T cell repertoires in COVID-19 (dated by TCRdb to 2020 to 2022). Notes on the research overall: Samples from collaborators originated in the United States, Italy and Spain and spanned both the acute and convalescent phases of COVID-19. Nearly every sample came with metadata listing a de-identified subject ID, COVID-19 status, age in years and sex. Where available, HLA class I and class II types were obtained from metadata supplied by the sample provider rather than from assay-based typing. The prospective study material was composed of cDNA or gDNA derived from T cells, B-cell-depleted T cells, or PBMCs. Subjects who had been exposed to COVID-19, were actively infected with it, or had recovered from it provided the deeply sampled blood TCRbeta repertoires that made up the dataset. The repertoires were released in a freely available public database intended as a resource for research on the immune response to SARS-CoV-2. The samples were drawn from the first 160 participants of the ongoing ImmuneRACE study and from some 1,300 subjects provided by 6 global collaborators. Results the study describes overall, beyond this receptor: The quantity of clinical and demographic metadata differed by source and by participant and was supplied without curation.

Recombination joined TRBV4-3 with TRBJ1-4, with no confident D gene call. This receptor was obtained from a woman of 80 years or more with acute or convalescent COVID-19. Sequenced material: peripheral blood. The CDR3 amino acid sequence is: CASSQEAQFNEKLFF. Here is the DNA: TGCGCCAGCAGCCAAGAGGCACAGTTTAATGAAAAACTGTTTTTT.